The rows below give T cell receptor beta chains drawn from one sample of a study of blood T cell repertoires in COVID-19. The table came from immunoSEQ multiplex PCR; TCRdb's copy has only in-frame clones and leaves some out. The profile shows hundreds of thousands of clones, approximately 86% of them singletons. The source material was peripheral blood. The receptor set was obtained from a man in his sixties who had recovered from COVID-19. CDR3s include the opening cysteine and the closing phenylalanine or tryptophan. A D gene is named only where the DNA matches it firmly. Only part of the rows carry a size: once, few, many, or a class if the clone is expanded.

abundance: once; d_gene: TRBD2; j_gene: TRBJ2-7; v_gene: TRBV6-2/TRBV6-3; CDR3nt: TGTGCCAGCAGTAACCTACTAGCGGGGGGAAGCTCCTACGAGCAGTACTTC; CDR3aa: CASSNLLAGGSSYEQYF
abundance: NA; d_gene: TRBD1; j_gene: TRBJ1-1; v_gene: TRBV3-1/TRBV3-2; CDR3nt: TGTGCCAGCAGCCGACAGGGGGCAGCTTTCTTT; CDR3aa: CASSRQGAAFF
abundance: NA; d_gene: NA; j_gene: TRBJ1-2; v_gene: TRBV25-1; CDR3nt: TGTGCCAGCAGACCAGGGAACTATGGCTACACCTTC; CDR3aa: CASRPGNYGYTF
abundance: NA; d_gene: NA; j_gene: TRBJ2-2; v_gene: TRBV2; CDR3nt: TGTGCCAGCAGACTTGACAGAGCGAACACCGGGGAGCTGTTTTTT; CDR3aa: CASRLDRANTGELFF
abundance: NA; d_gene: NA; j_gene: TRBJ2-2; v_gene: TRBV30; CDR3nt: TGTGCCTTCGACACCGGGGAGCTGTTTTTT; CDR3aa: CAFDTGELFF
abundance: few; d_gene: NA; j_gene: TRBJ2-3; v_gene: TRBV7-8; CDR3nt: TGTGCCAGCAGCCCAAGTGAGGCAGGGATGGGGGATACGCAGTATTTT; CDR3aa: CASSPSEAGMGDTQYF
abundance: NA; d_gene: NA; j_gene: TRBJ1-2; v_gene: TRBV19; CDR3nt: TGTGCCAGTAGTATACCTTCATCGGGGAGCGAAAACTATGGCTACACCTTC; CDR3aa: CASSIPSSGSENYGYTF
abundance: NA; d_gene: NA; j_gene: TRBJ2-7; v_gene: TRBV30; CDR3nt: TGTGCCTGGACCTTAAGAGGGGGTCCAAGCGGTCGAAAGTACTTC; CDR3aa: CAWTLRGGPSGRKYF
abundance: NA; d_gene: NA; j_gene: TRBJ1-1; v_gene: TRBV5-1; CDR3nt: TGCGCCAGCAGCCCCGGGGGGGGGACGTTGTCGGCTTTCTTT; CDR3aa: CASSPGGGTLSAFF
abundance: NA; d_gene: TRBD2; j_gene: TRBJ2-2; v_gene: TRBV2; CDR3nt: TGTGCCAGCAGTGAGGCCCTAGCGGGGGGCACCGGGGAGCTGTTTTTT; CDR3aa: CASSEALAGGTGELFF
abundance: NA; d_gene: NA; j_gene: TRBJ2-1; v_gene: TRBV3-1/TRBV3-2; CDR3nt: TGTGCCAGCAGCCAAGCGGGGGGCCCCTACAATGAGCAGTTCTTC; CDR3aa: CASSQAGGPYNEQFF
abundance: NA; d_gene: TRBD1; j_gene: TRBJ2-7; v_gene: TRBV18; CDR3nt: TGTGCCAGCTCACCGCGGACAGGGGTTGGCGAGCAGTACTTC; CDR3aa: CASSPRTGVGEQYF
abundance: NA; d_gene: TRBD1; j_gene: TRBJ1-1; v_gene: TRBV6-5; CDR3nt: TGTGCCAGCAGTAGCAGGGGGCTGGGGGGAACTGAAGCTTTCTTT; CDR3aa: CASSSRGLGGTEAFF
abundance: NA; d_gene: NA; j_gene: TRBJ1-2; v_gene: TRBV7-9; CDR3nt: TGTGCCAGCAGCTTAGGTGGGACAAACTATGGCTACACCTTC; CDR3aa: CASSLGGTNYGYTF
abundance: NA; d_gene: NA; j_gene: TRBJ2-1; v_gene: TRBV5-6; CDR3nt: TGTGCCAGCAGTACCTGGTGGAGCTCCTACAATGAGCAGTTCTTC; CDR3aa: CASSTWWSSYNEQFF
abundance: NA; d_gene: NA; j_gene: TRBJ2-3; v_gene: TRBV10-1; CDR3nt: TGCGCCAGCAGCGAGGTAGGGGCTTCAGCAGATACGCAGTATTTT; CDR3aa: CASSEVGASADTQYF
abundance: NA; d_gene: NA; j_gene: TRBJ1-4; v_gene: TRBV28; CDR3nt: TGTGCCAGTAGCTTTGCAACTAATGAAAAACTGTTTTTT; CDR3aa: CASSFATNEKLFF
abundance: NA; d_gene: NA; j_gene: TRBJ2-5; v_gene: TRBV18; CDR3nt: TGTGCCAGCTCCCCCCCCAGATTACAAGAGACCCAGTACTTC; CDR3aa: CASSPPRLQETQYF
abundance: NA; d_gene: TRBD2; j_gene: TRBJ2-1; v_gene: TRBV24-1; CDR3nt: TGTGCCACCAGTGATTTACGACTAGCGGGGGGACGATCCTACAATGAGCAGTTCTTC; CDR3aa: CATSDLRLAGGRSYNEQFF
abundance: NA; d_gene: TRBD1; j_gene: TRBJ2-5; v_gene: TRBV6-5; CDR3nt: TGTGCCAGCAGTTCCGGACAGGAGTTCCAAGAGACCCAGTACTTC; CDR3aa: CASSSGQEFQETQYF
abundance: NA; d_gene: NA; j_gene: TRBJ1-3; v_gene: TRBV2; CDR3nt: TGTGCCAGCAGACCCCAGGCTGTTTCTGGAAACACCATATATTTT; CDR3aa: CASRPQAVSGNTIYF
abundance: NA; d_gene: NA; j_gene: TRBJ2-5; v_gene: TRBV5-1; CDR3nt: TGCGCCAGCAGCTTGGGTGAGGGAGTAGGGGAGACCCAGTACTTC; CDR3aa: CASSLGEGVGETQYF